These T cell receptor beta chains were read from a single sample in a study of blood T cell repertoires in COVID-19. The protocol was immunoSEQ multiplex PCR, while the TCRdb copy is restricted to in-frame clones and leaves out a portion. The sample includes about 330,000 clones, approximately 82% of them seen just once. Material: peripheral blood. The receptors originated from a woman aged 50 to 60 with acute or convalescent COVID-19. Each CDR3 is given with its conserved first and last residue. D genes are given only for firm matches. Part of the rows lack a size; the others show once, few, many or a class for expanded clones.

TRBD2,TRBV5-8,.,TRBJ2-1,TGTGCCAACAGCCGGGAGGCCATGGATGGTGAGCAGTTCTTC,CANSREAMDGEQFF
TRBD1,TRBV6-6,.,TRBJ1-1,TGTGCCAGCAGTTATCAGGGGGCTTACACTGAAGCTTTCTTT,CASSYQGAYTEAFF
TRBD1,TRBV3-1/TRBV3-2,.,TRBJ1-6,TGTGCCAGCAGCCATTACAGGGGAGAGAATTCACCCCTCCACTTT,CASSHYRGENSPLHF
.,TRBV24-1,.,TRBJ1-5,TGTGCCACCCGTGGGGAGGAGGGTCAGCCCCAGCATTTT,CATRGEEGQPQHF
.,TRBV4-1,.,TRBJ1-1,TGCGCCAGCAGCACCCGACAGATGAACACTGAAGCTTTCTTT,CASSTRQMNTEAFF
TRBD1,TRBV5-1,.,TRBJ1-1,TGCGCCAGCAGCTTGACAGGGGGAGGGACTGAAGCTTTCTTT,CASSLTGGGTEAFF
TRBD1,TRBV6-6,once,TRBJ1-6,TGTGCCAGCACCGGGACAGCGAATTCACCCCTCCACTTT,CASTGTANSPLHF
TRBD1,TRBV7-2,.,TRBJ1-5,TGTGCCAGCAGCTCAACGACAGGGACTAGCAATCAGCCCCAGCATTTT,CASSSTTGTSNQPQHF
.,TRBV6-5,.,TRBJ1-1,TGTGCCAGCAGTTATGGGAGTGAAGCTTTCTTT,CASSYGSEAFF
.,TRBV5-5,.,TRBJ1-5,TGTGCCAGCAGCGGGGACACCTATCAGCCCCAGCATTTT,CASSGDTYQPQHF
.,TRBV19,.,TRBJ1-1,TGTGCCAGTAGTATAGAGGGGCCGACAGGAAGTATGAACACTGAAGCTTTCTTT,CASSIEGPTGSMNTEAFF
.,TRBV5-6,.,TRBJ1-1,TGTGCCAGCAGCTTGGCGATGCGTCCTCTCGGTGCTTTCTTT,CASSLAMRPLGAFF
.,TRBV10-2,.,TRBJ1-1,TGCGCCAGCAGTGTGAACAGGGAGGGCACTGAAGCTTTCTTT,CASSVNREGTEAFF
TRBD1,TRBV5-6,.,TRBJ1-6,TGTGCCAGCAGCTTTTCGACAGGGACCTATAATTCACCCCTCCACTTT,CASSFSTGTYNSPLHF
.,TRBV6-2/TRBV6-3,.,TRBJ1-1,TGTGCCAGCAGTGCTATAGGGGCGGACACTGAAGCTTTCTTT,CASSAIGADTEAFF
.,TRBV7-3,once,TRBJ2-5,TGTGCCAGCAGCTTGCAGGGGGGCCAAGAGACCCAGTACTTC,CASSLQGGQETQYF
TRBD1,TRBV30,.,TRBJ2-7,TGTGCCTGGGGGCCGCCCCGGACAGGGGTCTACGAGCAGTACTTC,CAWGPPRTGVYEQYF
TRBD1,TRBV4-3,.,TRBJ2-7,TGCGCCAGCAGCCCCCGACAGGGGGGGAACGAGCAGTACTTC,CASSPRQGGNEQYF
TRBD2,TRBV11-2,.,TRBJ2-3,TGTGCCAGCAGGATCAATAGCGGGCCGAGCACAGATACGCAGTATTTT,CASRINSGPSTDTQYF
.,TRBV5-6,.,TRBJ1-1,TGTGCCAGCAGCCCCGGACACCTGAACACTGAAGCTTTCTTT,CASSPGHLNTEAFF
.,TRBV5-1,.,TRBJ2-2,TGCGCCAGCAGTGGGACATTCGGGGAGCTGTTTTTT,CASSGTFGELFF
.,TRBV9,.,TRBJ1-3,TGTGCCAGCAGCCTCGGGGTCTCTGGAAACACCATATATTTT,CASSLGVSGNTIYF
.,TRBV7-3,.,TRBJ2-1,TGTGCCAGCAGCCCGGGTCCCGATGGAGAGCAGTTCTTC,CASSPGPDGEQFF
TRBD1,TRBV30,.,TRBJ2-5,TGTGCCTGGACAGGGGGCGAGACCCAGTACTTC,CAWTGGETQYF
.,TRBV11-2,.,TRBJ1-1,TGTGCCAGCAGCTTAAGGGGTGGGCAGTTCACTGAAGCTTTCTTT,CASSLRGGQFTEAFF
.,TRBV6-5,once,TRBJ1-6,TGTGCCAGCAATGGACAGTATAATTCACCCCTCCACTTT,CASNGQYNSPLHF